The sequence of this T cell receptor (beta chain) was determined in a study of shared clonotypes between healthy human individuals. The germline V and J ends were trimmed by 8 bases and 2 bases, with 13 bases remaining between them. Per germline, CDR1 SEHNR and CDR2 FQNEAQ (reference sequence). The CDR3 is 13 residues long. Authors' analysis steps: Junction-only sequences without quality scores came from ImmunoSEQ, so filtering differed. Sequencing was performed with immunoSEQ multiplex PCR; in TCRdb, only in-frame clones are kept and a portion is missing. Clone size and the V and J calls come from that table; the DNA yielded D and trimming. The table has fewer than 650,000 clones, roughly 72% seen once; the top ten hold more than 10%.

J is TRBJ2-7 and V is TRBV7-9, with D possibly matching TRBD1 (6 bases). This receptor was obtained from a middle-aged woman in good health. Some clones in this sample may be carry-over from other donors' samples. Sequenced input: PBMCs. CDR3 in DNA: TGTGCCAGCGGATTGACAGGCGCCTACGAGCAGTACTTC. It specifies CASGLTGAYEQYF.